The 28 T cell receptor beta chains reported below all come from one sample, sequenced in a study of CD8+ T cells in alopecia areata. The treatment denotes: oral pan-JAK inhibitor, 5-10 mg twice daily. Investigators isolated RNA and reverse transcribed it into cDNA to act as the sequencing template. Assay used: immunoSEQ multiplex PCR; TCRdb lists only in-frame clones, some missing. Counted here are around 150,000 clones, 65% occurring once; the ten biggest clones make up around 0.91%. Source: CD4+ T cells sorted from blood, taken at week 4, from a patient treated with tofacitinib. These receptors were collected from a human donor with alopecia areata.

The chain recombines TRBV6-5 with TRBJ2-7, with 11 positions matching TRBD1. This CDR3 contains 16 residues. The V gene's germline CDR1 is MNHEY and CDR2 SVGAGI. V shed 0 bases, J shed 3 bases, and the junction held 4 bases outside the gene matches. The CDR3 sequence is CASSYSGQGADYEQYF. CDR3 in DNA: TGTGCCAGCAGTTACTCTGGACAGGGGGCCGACTACGAGCAGTACTTC.

Points on this clone: This likely comes from a read error, as the CDR3 has no conserved phenylalanine or tryptophan at its end. Here the CDR3 DNA reads TGTGCCAGCCGCCCCGCCCCCGGTCGCGGGGGGGGCACAGATACGCAGTATTCT. Translated, it gives CASRPAPGRGGGTDTQYS. The chain employs TRBV2 and TRBJ2-3, with 9 bases that match TRBD2. The CDR3 sequence is 18 residues long. V lost 8 bases and J lost 1; bases outside the gene matches: 16. Germline V gene sequence: CDR1 SNHLY, CDR2 FYNNEI.

The rearrangement joins TRBV6-5 to TRBJ2-5, with TRBD1 matching 10 bases. The V and J ends lost 10 bases and 4 bases, in that order; junction bases with no gene match: 12. This CDR3 is built from 15 residues. Germline assignment: CDR1 MNHEY and CDR2 SVGAGI. Written as DNA, the CDR3 is TGTGCCACCAACGGGGACAGGGGAAAAGGAGAGACCCAGTACTTC. This translates into CATNGDRGKGETQYF.

V usage is TRBV29-1 and J usage is TRBJ2-4; 9 positions agree with TRBD1. The CDR3 covers 13 residues. Germline V gene lookup returns CDR1 SQVTM and CDR2 ANQGSEA. The V segment lost 7 bases and the J segment 6 bases; nucleotides outside the gene matches: 7. CDR3 in DNA: TGCAGCGCCGGACAGGGGACGGGAAACATTCAGTACTTC. Amino acid sequence: CSAGQGTGNIQYF.

This sequence joins TRBV5-1 and TRBJ2-3; 14 nucleotides line up with TRBD2. V trimming: 4 bases; J trimming: 0 bases; junction bases outside the gene matches: 7. In germline, CDR1 is SGHRS, CDR2 YFSETQ. This CDR3 is 18 amino acids long. The CDR3 nucleotides read TGCGCCAGCAGCGGAGGACTAGCGGGGGGCACCAGCACAGATACGCAGTATTTT. Translation gives CASSGGLAGGTSTDTQYF.

This clone was seen only a few times. The chain combines TRBV29-1 with TRBJ1-1; possibly TRBD1 for D (6 bases). Trimming took off 3 bases at V and 1 base at J, with 9 bases between the two ends. The length of the CDR3 is 13 residues. CDR1 and CDR2 from the germline V gene are SQVTM and ANQGSEA. CDR3 in DNA: TGCAGCGTTGATGGGGGCAGGAACACTGAAGCTTTCTTT. It translates to CSVDGGRNTEAFF.

The gene calls are TRBV29-1 and TRBJ1-4; no definite D call. Germline CDR1 is SQVTM and CDR2 is ANQGSEA. This CDR3 region has 12 residues. V lost 6 bases and J 3 bases, leaving 8 bases between the germline ends. In DNA, the CDR3 is TGCAGCGTCACAAGGGCTAATGAAAAACTGTTTTTT. Amino acid sequence: CSVTRANEKLFF.

The table lists this clone with a few counts. The J gene is TRBJ2-1, the V gene TRBV19, with D unresolved. This CDR3 region has 15 residues. V was clipped by 5 bases and J by 3 bases, with 14 bases between them. Germline V CDR1 and CDR2: LNHDA, SQIVND (reference sequence). CDR3 in DNA: TGTGCCAGTAGTCTCACGGGTTACGGCTACAATGAGCAGTTCTTC. It translates to CASSLTGYGYNEQFF. Based on the CDR3 plus reference TRBV19 and TRBJ2-1, the full variable domain is DGGITQSPKYLFRKEGQNVTLSCEQNLNHDAMYWYRQDPGQGLRLIYYSQIVNDFQKGDIAEGYSVSREKKESFPLTVTSAQKNPTAFYLCASSLTGYGYNEQFFGPGTRLTVL.

The V gene is TRBV6-5, the J gene TRBJ1-6; TRBD1 might be the D (6 bases). V was pared by 2 bases and J by 10 bases, with 12 bases between. From germline, CDR1 is MNHEY and CDR2 SVGAGI. CDR3 length equals 14 residues. CDR3 sequence: CASSYARGDSPLHF. The DNA of the CDR3 is TGTGCCAGCAGTTACGCCAGGGGAGACTCACCCCTCCACTTT.

The table lists this clone with many counts. This chain joins TRBV29-1 and TRBJ2-1; 8 bases agree with TRBD2. Germline trimming cut 8 bases from V and 8 bases from J; bases unmatched to any gene: 5. This CDR3 is 11 amino acids long. Per germline, CDR1 SQVTM and CDR2 ANQGSEA. The chain's CDR3 is CSSGGAHEQFF. The CDR3 coding sequence is TGCAGCTCCGGGGGGGCACATGAGCAGTTCTTC.

This clone was counted once. The chain recombines TRBV7-2 with TRBJ1-2, with D hard to call. CDR1 is SGHTA, CDR2 FQGNSA, per germline. Trimming pared 0 bases from V and 0 bases from J, leaving 5 bases between. The CDR3 contains 14 residues. The CDR3 spells CASSLARTNYGYTF. In nucleotides, the CDR3 is TGTGCCAGCAGCTTAGCACGGACTAACTATGGCTACACCTTC.

The chain joins TRBV30 to TRBJ1-5, with a weak D call TRBD1 (5 bases). The CDR3 length is 18 residues. The V and J ends lost 0 bases and 3 bases respectively, with 21 bases between them. Germline values: CDR1 GTSNPN, CDR2 SVGIG (reference sequence). Here the CDR3 reads CAWSVGRGSTIVNQPQHF. The CDR3 DNA follows: TGTGCCTGGAGTGTAGGCCGGGGCTCGACGATAGTCAATCAGCCCCAGCATTTT.

DNA for the CDR3: TGCAGCGTTGTGGACAGGCTCTCCTACGAGCAGTACTTC. Its translation: CSVVDRLSYEQYF. The chain couples TRBV29-1 to TRBJ2-7, with 7 bases fitting TRBD1. This CDR3 is 13 amino acids long. Trimming at V came to 4 bases and at J to 0 bases, leaving 3 bases not matched to a gene. The germline V gene encodes CDR1 SQVTM and CDR2 ANQGSEA.

This clone was detected once. The V and J genes are TRBV25-1 and TRBJ1-1, with D possibly matching TRBD1 (5 bases). Per germline, CDR1 MGHDK and CDR2 SYGVNS. The CDR3 is 14 residues long. Trimming took 3 bases from V and 7 from J, leaving 15 bases between them. The CDR3 here is CASSDSTGTYEAFF. The CDR3 DNA reads TGTGCCAGCAGTGACTCGACCGGGACCTATGAAGCTTTCTTT. Variable domain in full (rest from reference TRBV25-1 and TRBJ1-1): EADIYQTPRYLVIGTGKKITLECSQTMGHDKMYWYQQDPGMELHLIHYSYGVNSTEKGDLSSESTVSRIRTEHFPLTLESARPSHTSQYLCASSDSTGTYEAFFGQGTRLTVV.

The chain employs TRBV6-5 and TRBJ2-1; D is unclear. Germline V CDR1 and CDR2: MNHEY, SVGAGI. This CDR3 is 11 amino acids long. V shed 4 bases and J shed 4 bases, with 2 bases lying between them. The CDR3 region has the DNA TGTGCCAGCAGTTTATACAATGAGCAGTTCTTC. The encoded protein is CASSLYNEQFF.

The chain joins TRBV29-1 to TRBJ2-5; D is ambiguous. Germline lookup yields CDR1 SQVTM and CDR2 ANQGSEA. The CDR3 extends over 11 amino acids. The V end lost 7 bases, the J end lost 5 bases, and 11 bases lay between the germline ends. The CDR3: CSASLAETQYF. CDR3 DNA sequence: TGCAGCGCTTCGTTGGCGGAGACCCAGTACTTC.

The chain employs TRBV30 and TRBJ2-5; 10 positions agree with TRBD2. Germline CDR1 reads GTSNPN; CDR2 reads SVGIG (reference sequence). The V segment lost 0 bases and the J segment 4 bases; nucleotides outside the gene matches: 8. The CDR3 has 16 residues. The CDR3: CAWSVGLAGAGETQYF. CDR3 nucleotide sequence: TGTGCCTGGAGTGTAGGGCTAGCGGGGGCGGGAGAGACCCAGTACTTC.

The chain employs TRBV30 and TRBJ1-2, with D possibly being TRBD1 (5 bases). V dropped 7 bases and J dropped 4 bases, with 10 bases sitting between them. The germline V gene has CDR1 GTSNPN and CDR2 SVGIG (reference sequence). The CDR3 spans 11 residues. The CDR3 region is CALGVAYGYTF. CDR3 DNA: TGTGCCTTGGGGGTCGCCTATGGCTACACCTTC.

The V call is TRBV7-2, the J call TRBJ2-5; the D is unclear. CDR1 is SGHTA, CDR2 FQGNSA, per germline. The CDR3 runs to 14 residues. Trimming cost V 2 bases and J 5 bases, with 12 bases left between them. The CDR3 loop reads CASSLYHGRETQYF. The CDR3 nucleotides read TGTGCCAGCAGCTTATACCATGGTCGGGAGACCCAGTACTTC.

The V call is TRBV4-2, the J call TRBJ2-1; D call uncertain. The CDR3 has 13 residues. With 3 bases removed from V and 7 bases from J, the gap between germline ends came to 10 bases. CDR1 and CDR2 from the germline V gene are LGHNA and YNFKEQ. DNA of the CDR3: TGTGCCAGCAGCCACCGGGCCGATAATGAGCAGTTCTTC. This codes for CASSHRADNEQFF.

The V gene is TRBV6-4, the J gene TRBJ2-3; D is perhaps TRBD1 (5 bases). Germline CDR1 MRHNA, CDR2 SNTAGT. V lost 1 base to trimming and J lost 4 bases, with 12 bases between them. The length of the CDR3 is 15 residues. CDR3 DNA: TGTGCCAGCAGTGACTATGGGGCTAGAGCAGATACGCAGTATTTT. This codes for CASSDYGARADTQYF.

The rearrangement links TRBV5-1 to TRBJ1-1; weak D call: TRBD1 (6 bases). The CDR3 sequence is 16 residues long. The germline V gene has CDR1 SGHRS and CDR2 YFSETQ. V lost 5 bases to trimming and J lost 2 bases, with 19 bases between them. The CDR3 DNA follows: TGCGCCAGCAGGACCAACCCGACAGGTGAAAACACTGAAGCTTTCTTT. Translating it yields CASRTNPTGENTEAFF.

J is TRBJ2-4 and V is TRBV29-1; D might be TRBD1 (6 bases). CDR3 length: 15 residues. In germline, CDR1 is SQVTM, CDR2 ANQGSEA. The germline V and J ends were trimmed by 6 bases and 7 bases, with 22 bases remaining between them. The CDR3 spells CSVRASLTGGNIQYF. In DNA, the CDR3 is TGCAGCGTCCGGGCCTCCCTAACTGGGGGCAACATTCAGTACTTC.

V usage is TRBV6-5 and J usage is TRBJ1-2, with D hard to call. In germline, CDR1 is MNHEY, CDR2 SVGAGI. The CDR3 is made up of 14 amino acids. V lost 1 base to trimming and J lost 8 bases, with 14 bases between them. This chain's CDR3 is CASSYFEGRPGYTF. The CDR3, as DNA: TGTGCCAGCAGTTACTTCGAGGGCCGTCCGGGCTACACCTTC.

The V and J genes are TRBV5-6 and TRBJ1-6; possible D gene TRBD1, 6 bases. V was trimmed by 2 bases and J by 10 bases, leaving 13 bases between them. This CDR3 has 14 amino acids. Germline assignment: CDR1 SGHDT and CDR2 YYEEEE. CDR3 nucleotide sequence: TGTGCCAGCAGCTTAACAGGGATGAACTCACCCCTCCACTTT. Translation: CASSLTGMNSPLHF.

With regard to this clone: This specimen includes other DNA sequences encoding the same CDR3. This rearrangement joins TRBV5-1 to TRBJ2-5; no clear D. Trimming left V 4 bases short and J 3 bases short, with 4 bases between. The CDR3 sequence is 11 residues long. Germline loops: CDR1 SGHRS, CDR2 YFSETQ. The CDR3 nucleotides are TGCGCCAGCAGCCTTGAAGAGACCCAGTACTTC. It encodes CASSLEETQYF.

The genes are TRBV7-3 and TRBJ2-6, with D possibly matching TRBD1 (6 bases). Germline CDR1 is SGHTA and CDR2 is FQGTGA. The CDR3 length is 15 residues. The V end lost 3 bases, the J end lost 4 bases, and 10 bases lay between the germline ends. The CDR3 spells CASSFTGPGANVLTF. The CDR3 bases are TGTGCCAGCAGCTTTACAGGGCCAGGGGCCAACGTCCTGACTTTC.

This clone was found a few times. The V gene is TRBV19, the J gene TRBJ1-1; 7 positions match TRBD1. The CDR3 covers 15 residues. The V gene end was trimmed by 1 base and the J gene end by 6 bases; junction bases not matched to a gene: 8. CDR1 and CDR2 (germline): LNHDA, SQIVND (reference sequence). The CDR3: CASSIGVRGAAEAFF. CDR3 nucleotides: TGTGCCAGTAGTATAGGCGTCAGGGGGGCTGCTGAAGCTTTCTTT.